The 24 T cell receptor beta chains below all came from one sample that was sequenced in a study of T cell responses to AZD1222 COVID-19 vaccine. Profiled with immunoSEQ multiplex PCR; TCRdb holds only in-frame clones, not every one. This sample has 55,000 to 75,000 clones, with about four fifths found just once. The source was peripheral blood, collected on day 0 of AZD1222 vaccination. The receptors here all came from an adult in good health.

The chain couples TRBV5-1 to TRBJ1-4; perhaps TRBD1 as D (5 bases). CDR1 is SGHRS, CDR2 YFSETQ, per germline. V was cut by 1 base and J by 5 bases, with 12 bases left in between. This CDR3 has 15 amino acids. The CDR3 coding sequence is TGCGCCAGCAGCTTGCGACAGACTTCAAATGAAAAACTGTTTTTT. Amino acid sequence: CASSLRQTSNEKLFF.

The V call is TRBV6-5, the J call TRBJ2-2; TRBD1 agrees at 7 bases. In germline, CDR1 is MNHEY, CDR2 SVGAGI. J lost 5 bases, V lost 4 bases, and 7 bases had no gene match. There are 15 residues in the CDR3. CDR3 region: CASSSGQVRTGELFF. In DNA form, the CDR3 reads TGTGCCAGCAGTTCTGGACAGGTTAGGACCGGGGAGCTGTTTTTT.

The chain couples TRBV13 to TRBJ2-7; the match to TRBD1 covers 7 bases. The CDR3 loop spans 14 amino acids. V dropped 4 bases and J dropped 3; count of bases not matched to a gene: 6. The germline gives CDR1 PRHDT, CDR2 FYEKMQ (reference sequence). In nucleotides, the CDR3 is TGTGCCAGCAGCTCGGGACAGACCTACTACGAGCAGTACTTC. This sequence encodes CASSSGQTYYEQYF.

CDR3 loop: CAWSVLGHVSGNTIYF. The CDR3 DNA reads TGTGCCTGGAGTGTACTCGGTCATGTCTCTGGAAACACCATATATTTT. The chain links TRBV30 to TRBJ1-3; no firm D call. V was trimmed by 0 bases and J by 0 bases, leaving 12 bases between them. The germline V gene has CDR1 GTSNPN and CDR2 SVGIG (reference sequence). CDR3 length equals 16 residues.

This chain joins TRBV3-1 (or the pseudogene TRBV3-2) and TRBJ2-7; TRBD2 matches at 9 bases. The V and J ends lost 0 bases and 6 bases, in that order; junction bases with no gene match: 9. Germline V lookup: CDR1 LGHDT, CDR2 YNNKEL (reference sequence). The CDR3 totals 16 residues. CDR3 coding DNA: TGTGCCAGCAGCCAAGATCTTGGGCTAGCGGGACGCGAGCAGTACTTC. Its protein is CASSQDLGLAGREQYF.

The sample holds a few counts of this clone. This chain uses TRBV19 with TRBJ2-3, with 8 bases that match TRBD2. V dropped 2 bases and J dropped 7; count of bases not matched to a gene: 8. This CDR3 has 15 residues. Germline values: CDR1 LNHDA, CDR2 SQIVND (reference sequence). The CDR3 reads CASSIFLAGAYTQYF. The CDR3 nucleotides read TGTGCCAGTAGTATATTTCTAGCGGGCGCCTATACGCAGTATTTT.

There are a few counts of this clone. The chain couples TRBV12-3 or TRBV12-4 to TRBJ2-7; D unresolved. Trimming removed 3 bases from V and 1 base from J, with 7 bases in between. This CDR3 comprises 13 residues. CDR3: CASSFWVSYEQYF. As DNA, the CDR3 is TGTGCCAGCAGTTTTTGGGTATCCTACGAGCAGTACTTC.

In its sample, this clone was seen once. V and J are TRBV5-5 and TRBJ1-1, with TRBD1 as a possible D gene (5 bases). V was shortened by 4 bases and J by 4 bases, with 14 bases between the two germline ends. Looked up from germline, CDR1 is SGHKS and CDR2 is YYEKEE (reference sequence). The CDR3 extends over 14 amino acids. DNA for the CDR3: TGTGCCAGCAGCCCCCCCTGGGGGGGCACTGAAGCTTTCTTT. It codes for CASSPPWGGTEAFF. The variable domain in full, completed from reference TRBV5-5 and TRBJ1-1, reads DAGVTQSPTHLIKTRGQQVTLRCSPISGHKSVSWYQQVLGQGPQFIFQYYEKEERGRGNFPDRFSARQFPNYSSELNVNALLLGDSALYLCASSPPWGGTEAFFGQGTRLTVV.

This clone has only one observation. V gene TRBV28 combines with J gene TRBJ1-1, with D unresolved. Looked up from germline, CDR1 is MDHEN and CDR2 is SYDVKM. V shed 6 bases and J shed 5 bases, with 13 bases lying between them. CDR3 length: 13 amino acids. The CDR3 loop reads CASSRRQWTEAFF. The CDR3 DNA follows: TGTGCCAGCAGCCGCCGACAATGGACTGAAGCTTTCTTT.

This clone was counted only a few times. Sequence at one end of the junction differs from germline and may be a read error. The chain joins TRBV29-1 to TRBJ1-1, with D perhaps matching TRBD1 (5 bases). From germline, CDR1 is SQVTM and CDR2 ANQGSEA. The CDR3 is 10 amino acids. The CDR3 loop reads CSAPGEGPHF. The CDR3 DNA is TGCAGCGCCCCCGGGGAGGGGCCGCATTTT.

The chain carries TRBV30 and TRBJ1-2; 10 nucleotides match TRBD1. The V gene's germline CDR1 is GTSNPN and CDR2 SVGIG (reference sequence). Trimming removed 1 base from V and 3 bases from J; junction bases left unmatched: 14. This CDR3 is 18 amino acids long. CDR3 in amino acids: CAWSASHPGTGADYGYTF. The CDR3 nucleotides read TGTGCCTGGAGTGCATCTCACCCCGGGACAGGGGCGGACTATGGCTACACCTTC.

The chain uses TRBV6-5 and TRBJ1-1, with 7 bases aligning to TRBD1. The CDR3 length is 15 residues. Germline values: CDR1 MNHEY, CDR2 SVGAGI. The V segment lost 0 bases and the J segment 3 bases; nucleotides outside the gene matches: 4. The DNA of the CDR3 is TGTGCCAGCAGTTACTCGGCAGGGGGTGACACTGAAGCTTTCTTT. It is translated as CASSYSAGGDTEAFF.

This clone was detected once. The V and J genes are TRBV7-6 and TRBJ1-2; D gene ambiguous. Trimming took off 5 bases at V and 6 bases at J, with 19 bases between the two ends. Germline loops: CDR1 SGHVS, CDR2 FNYEAQ. The CDR3 length is 15 residues. In nucleotides, the CDR3 is TGTGCCAGCAGCCCGGACGAGGCTATTCGGGATGGCTACACCTTC. Protein: CASSPDEAIRDGYTF.

This clone was picked up a small number of times. The chain recombines TRBV7-6 with TRBJ1-3; 8 bases map to TRBD1. Trimming removed 5 bases from V and 3 bases from J; junction bases left unmatched: 3. CDR3 length: 14 amino acids. Germline V gives CDR1 SGHVS, CDR2 FNYEAQ. In DNA, the CDR3 is TGTGCCAGCAGCCAGGACAGGGTTGGAAACACCATATATTTT. Translating it yields CASSQDRVGNTIYF.

The CDR3 is CASSSQAGGPTDTQYF. Written as DNA, the CDR3 is TGTGCCAGTAGTTCCCAAGCGGGGGGGCCCACAGATACGCAGTATTTT. This chain links TRBV19 with TRBJ2-3; 10 nucleotides align to TRBD2. J was trimmed by 2 bases and V by 5 bases; bases with no gene match: 7. Germline-derived CDR1 and CDR2 are LNHDA and SQIVND (reference sequence). This CDR3 has 16 amino acids.

This clone was picked up a small number of times. This chain joins TRBV7-9 and TRBJ2-1; D is unclear. The CDR3 is made up of 14 amino acids. V lost 6 bases to trimming and J lost 6 bases, with 15 bases between them. Germline CDR1 SEHNR, CDR2 FQNEAQ (reference sequence). The CDR3 loop is CASSPGQVSNEQFF. The CDR3 DNA reads as TGTGCCAGCAGTCCAGGTCAGGTTAGCAATGAGCAGTTCTTC.

This rearrangement joins TRBV5-8 to TRBJ1-5; TRBD1 agrees at 11 bases. Looked up from germline, CDR1 is SGHTS and CDR2 is YDEGEE. Trimming took 3 bases from V and 5 from J; bases not matched to a gene: 13. The CDR3 spans 18 residues. The CDR3 spells CASSSGQGASRVYQPQHF. CDR3 in DNA: TGTGCCAGCAGCTCCGGACAGGGGGCGAGTCGGGTGTATCAGCCCCAGCATTTT.

V gene TRBV2 combines with J gene TRBJ1-2; a weak D match, TRBD1 (5 bases). V shed 1 base and J shed 2 bases, with 8 bases lying between them. The germline CDR1 and CDR2 sequences are SNHLY and FYNNEI. The CDR3 is 14 amino acids. The CDR3 DNA is TGTGCCAGCAGTGAAGGGCCAGGGAACTATGGCTACACCTTC. Translating it yields CASSEGPGNYGYTF.

The V gene is TRBV4-1, the J gene TRBJ1-1; D unclear. With 4 bases removed from V and 5 bases from J, the gap between germline ends came to 11 bases. The germline V gene has CDR1 MGHRA and CDR2 YSYEKL. This CDR3 spans 13 amino acids. The CDR3 region is CASSPGGWTEAFF. DNA for the CDR3: TGCGCCAGCAGCCCGGGCGGGTGGACTGAAGCTTTCTTT.

The gene calls are TRBV10-3 and TRBJ2-2, with D perhaps given as TRBD1 or TRBD2 (5 bases each). Germline CDR1 ENHRY, CDR2 SYGVKD. V lost 2 bases and J 3 bases, leaving 7 bases between the germline ends. There are 14 residues in the CDR3. The DNA for the CDR3 is TGTGCCATCAGTGAGCGGGGCGACACCGGGGAGCTGTTTTTT. This codes for CAISERGDTGELFF.

The chain is built from TRBV28 and TRBJ2-3; a weak D match, TRBD1 (5 bases). Germline V gene lookup returns CDR1 MDHEN and CDR2 SYDVKM. V gave up 6 bases and J gave up 3 bases, with 19 bases separating them. The length of the CDR3 is 16 residues. The CDR3 DNA reads as TGTGCCAGCAGGGCCATTATGGACATGATGACAGATACGCAGTATTTT. This sequence encodes CASRAIMDMMTDTQYF.

This chain links TRBV6-5 with TRBJ1-5, with 7 bases matching TRBD1. This CDR3 region has 15 residues. CDR1 MNHEY and CDR2 SVGAGI come from the germline V gene. The J segment lost 4 bases and the V segment lost 7 bases, leaving 10 bases of the junction unmatched. DNA for the CDR3: TGTGCCAGCAAACCCGGGACAGCTCAAAATCAGCCCCAGCATTTT. This sequence encodes CASKPGTAQNQPQHF.

The chain links TRBV6-4 to TRBJ2-1; 14 nucleotides agree with TRBD2. This CDR3 is 16 amino acids long. Per germline, CDR1 MRHNA and CDR2 SNTAGT. V shed 5 bases, J shed 8 bases, and the junction held 8 bases outside the gene matches. Here the CDR3 DNA reads TGTGCCAGCAGTCGCTCGACTAGCGGGGGGGCAGATGAGCAGTTCTTC. It encodes CASSRSTSGGADEQFF.

This clone was detected only a few times. The chain joins TRBV18 to TRBJ2-3; perhaps TRBD1 as D (5 bases). Germline V CDR1 and CDR2: KGHSH, LQKENI. The V and J ends lost 4 bases and 0 bases respectively, with 5 bases between them. The CDR3 loop spans 13 amino acids. CDR3 residues: CASSRQSTDTQYF. The CDR3 nucleotides read TGTGCCAGCTCACGACAGAGCACAGATACGCAGTATTTT.